The 3 T cell receptor beta chains in this list originate from one sample, sequenced in a study of blood T cell repertoires in COVID-19. Clones were sequenced by immunoSEQ multiplex PCR, and TCRdb holds only the in-frame ones, with some missing. In the table there are about 120,000 clones, 78% of which are singletons. What was sequenced was peripheral blood. The receptors come from a man in his 70s with acute or convalescent COVID-19.

The rearrangement joins TRBV6-6 to TRBJ1-2; D unresolved. The CDR3 is made up of 16 amino acids. Trimming removed 2 bases at V and 5 bases at J, with 18 bases between. Germline CDR1 and CDR2: MNHNY and SVGAGI (reference sequence). The CDR3: CASSYNGPKGGYGYTF. The DNA for the CDR3 is TGTGCCAGCAGTTACAACGGACCCAAAGGAGGGTATGGCTACACCTTC.

The rearrangement joins TRBV6-6 to TRBJ1-4; 7 nucleotides align to TRBD1. This CDR3 region has 16 residues. The V segment lost 2 bases and the J segment 2 bases; nucleotides outside the gene matches: 5. From germline, CDR1 is MNHNY and CDR2 SVGAGI (reference sequence). The CDR3 bases are TGTGCCAGCAGTTACGGTTCAGGGGGTACTAATGAAAAACTGTTTTTT. It encodes CASSYGSGGTNEKLFF.

The rearrangement uses TRBV9 and TRBJ2-5, with 7 positions matching TRBD2. This CDR3 is 15 amino acids long. With 4 bases clipped from V and 2 bases from J, the junction kept 8 bases outside the gene matches. Germline lookup yields CDR1 SGDLS and CDR2 YYNGEE. The CDR3 spells CASSPRDYRQETQYF. CDR3 nucleotides: TGTGCCAGCAGCCCCCGGGACTATCGACAAGAGACCCAGTACTTC.